This TCR beta chain was recovered during a study of early T cells in non-severe SARS-CoV-2 infection. In the study overall: Bulk RNA from unsorted whole blood was sequenced; chains were unpaired.

As regards this clonotype: No antigen is known for it.

Unique molecular identifiers tagged individual cDNA molecules. MiXCR, run by TCRdb on the 5' RACE reads, gives a single entry per CDR3 protein. The data show 70,000 to 90,000 distinct CDR3 sequences, with roughly 10% seen just once and over 7% held by the top ten. Germline V CDR1 and CDR2: DFQATT, SNEGSKA (reference sequence). V lost 3 bases, J lost 1 base, and 10 bases lay in between. The CDR3 has 13 residues. General study findings and limits: Clonotype matching in VDJdb favored anti-spike CD8 responses and did not capture private and CD4 specificities.

The origin of this receptor is an adult who was a healthcare worker with PCR-confirmed SARS-CoV-2 infection or an uninfected control (not recorded which). This material consisted of whole blood, taken at baseline. The chain has TRBV20-1 and TRBJ2-7; no firm D call. CDR3 DNA sequence: TGCAGTGCTAGGGTCAGGCAGTCCTACGAGCAGTACTTC. It codes for CSARVRQSYEQYF.